The present entry profiles one T cell receptor (beta chain) with its context. Its antigen is not identified. Following extraction, RNA underwent reverse transcription to cDNA, which served as the sequencing template. Method: immunoSEQ multiplex PCR; TCRdb's copy keeps in-frame clones and lacks some. Of around 100,000 clones detected, over 70% appear once; the ten largest clones hold approximately 15%. This entry is derived from a study of CD8+ T cells in alopecia areata. Study-wide context: For the treated group, dosing was oral tofacitinib at 5 to 10 mg twice daily.

The sample's treatment: oral pan-JAK inhibitor, 5-10 mg twice daily. Study-wide findings and caveats: Under tofacitinib, numerous expanded lesional clonotypes remained detectable in scalp and blood. Scalp clonality dropped significantly under tofacitinib, as did expanded CD8+ top-100 clones.

This material consisted of CD8+ T cells sorted from blood, taken around week 44, from a patient treated with tofacitinib. The sequence was collected from a human donor with alopecia areata.

CDR3 bases: TGCAGCGGAACAAACACTGAAGCTTTCTTT. Its protein is CSGTNTEAFF. The rearrangement uses TRBV29-1 and TRBJ1-1; D not certain. CDR1 is SQVTM, CDR2 ANQGSEA, per germline. Trimming took off 7 bases at V and 2 bases at J, with 5 bases between the two ends. This CDR3 has 10 amino acids.